These T cell receptor beta chains were read from a single sample in a study of blood T cell repertoires in COVID-19. The method was immunoSEQ multiplex PCR; TCRdb's version includes in-frame clones alone and lacks a portion of them. The sample carries about 52,000 clones, 81% recorded once. Input material: peripheral blood. These receptors originate from a woman older than 75 with COVID-19, enrolled during active disease. Both conserved end residues are part of each CDR3. A D gene is named only where the DNA matches it firmly. Only part of the rows carry a size: once, few, many, or a class if the clone is expanded.

d_call	v_call	j_call	clone_size	cdr3_aa	cdr3_nt
NA	TRBV3-1/TRBV3-2	TRBJ2-7	NA	CASSEGALYEQYF	TGTGCCAGCTCGGAGGGAGCTCTCTACGAGCAGTACTTC
NA	TRBV14	TRBJ1-1	NA	CASSYSLNTEAFF	TGTGCCAGCAGCTATTCTTTGAACACTGAAGCTTTCTTT
NA	TRBV7-2	TRBJ2-3	NA	CASSLGGLPSTDTQYF	TGTGCCAGCAGCTTAGGAGGACTTCCCTCCACAGATACGCAGTATTTT
TRBD1	TRBV11-2	TRBJ1-3	NA	CASRNRGAGNTIYF	TGTGCCAGCCGCAACAGGGGAGCCGGAAACACCATATATTTT
NA	TRBV9	TRBJ1-1	NA	CASSVGANTEAFF	TGTGCCAGCAGCGTAGGAGCGAACACTGAAGCTTTCTTT
NA	TRBV7-3	TRBJ2-1	NA	CASRAYPLNEQFF	TGTGCCAGCAGGGCTTATCCCCTCAATGAGCAGTTCTTC
TRBD2	TRBV30	TRBJ2-2	NA	CALTSGREDGELFF	TGTGCCTTGACTAGCGGGAGGGAAGACGGGGAGCTGTTTTTT
TRBD1	TRBV28	TRBJ1-5	NA	CASSLWDRYQPQHF	TGTGCCAGCAGTTTATGGGACAGGTATCAGCCCCAGCATTTT
NA	TRBV7-3	TRBJ2-2	NA	CASSPRSTANTGELFF	TGTGCCAGCAGTCCTAGGTCGACCGCGAACACCGGGGAGCTGTTTTTT
TRBD2	TRBV18	TRBJ2-7	NA	CASSPPWTSGMYEQYF	TGTGCCAGCTCACCACCTTGGACTAGCGGGATGTACGAGCAGTACTTC
NA	TRBV5-8	TRBJ2-4	many	CASSHPPGQGRDIQYF	TGTGCCAGCAGCCATCCCCCGGGGCAGGGGCGGGACATTCAGTACTTC
NA	TRBV11-3	TRBJ2-1	NA	CASSLNQGNEQFF	TGTGCCAGCAGCTTAAACCAGGGGAATGAGCAGTTCTTC
NA	TRBV15	TRBJ2-7	NA	CATSRDNEPPYEQYF	TGTGCCACCAGCAGAGATAACGAGCCGCCCTACGAGCAGTACTTC
TRBD1	TRBV18	TRBJ1-6	NA	CASSLRDSSNSPLHF	TGTGCCAGCTCACTACGGGACAGCTCAAATTCACCCCTCCACTTT
NA	TRBV19	TRBJ1-5	NA	CASARGNQPQHF	TGTGCCAGCGCACGAGGGAATCAGCCCCAGCATTTT
TRBD2	TRBV7-2	TRBJ2-2	NA	CASSLAGLANTGELFF	TGTGCCAGCAGCTTAGCGGGACTAGCGAACACCGGGGAGCTGTTTTTT
TRBD2	TRBV18	TRBJ2-5	NA	CASSSLAGSSAETQYF	TGTGCCAGCTCATCACTAGCGGGAAGTTCGGCGGAGACCCAGTACTTC
NA	TRBV30	TRBJ1-4	NA	CAWSFGVEKLFF	TGTGCCTGGAGTTTCGGGGTAGAAAAACTGTTTTTT
NA	TRBV29-1	TRBJ2-1	NA	CSVDPNLGSYNEQFF	TGCAGCGTTGATCCGAACCTAGGCTCCTACAATGAGCAGTTCTTC
TRBD2	TRBV29-1	TRBJ2-1	once	CSVGGPAGASYNEQFF	TGCAGCGTTGGAGGGCCGGCGGGAGCCTCCTACAATGAGCAGTTCTTC